Described below is a single TCR beta chain sequence and its context. Its antigen is as yet unknown. With 5 bases removed from V and 3 bases from J, the gap between germline ends came to 10 bases. The CDR3 consists of 13 residues. Germline CDR1 MGHRA, CDR2 YSYEKL. Generated by immunoSEQ multiplex PCR, the TCRdb table keeps only in-frame clones and is missing some. Counted here are 52,000 or so clones, 70% to 85% occurring once; the ten biggest clones make up approximately 6.1%. This sample stems from a study of radiotherapy plus CTLA-4 blockade in lung cancer. Study conclusions and caveats: In blood, TCR clones derived from the tumor expanded after radiotherapy plus ipilimumab.

The sequencing here drew on peripheral blood, taken from a patient treated with radiotherapy plus ipilimumab. V gene TRBV4-1 combines with J gene TRBJ1-2; D gene ambiguous. The TCR was taken from a human donor with non-small cell lung cancer whose response to radiotherapy plus ipilimumab could not be evaluated. The CDR3 coding sequence is TGCGCCAGCAGCGATACTGGAGACTATGGCTACACCTTC. Residues: CASSDTGDYGYTF.